These T cell receptor beta chains were read from a single sample in a study of blood T cell repertoires in COVID-19. Libraries were prepared by immunoSEQ multiplex PCR; TCRdb keeps only in-frame clonotypes and omits some of them. The table has about 140,000 clones, around 86% seen once. The specimen was peripheral blood. Receptors originate from a human donor in a cohort sampled during active COVID-19. Each CDR3 is given with its conserved first and last residue. The order of the fields is V gene, clone size, D gene, J gene, CDR3 DNA, CDR3 protein. A D gene is named only where the DNA matches it firmly. Expanded clones are given a class, and other clones once, few, many or no size at all.

TRBV28,NA,NA,TRBJ2-3,TGTGCCAGCAGCCGGATGGGGGTAGCGGTCACAGATACGCAGTATTTT,CASSRMGVAVTDTQYF
TRBV5-1,NA,NA,TRBJ1-2,TGCGCCAGCAGCTTGGATCAGGGCCCCCCCTATGGCTACACCTTC,CASSLDQGPPYGYTF
TRBV3-1/TRBV3-2,NA,NA,TRBJ2-3,TGTGCCAGCAGCCCCTCTTACGGTAGCACAGATACGCAGTATTTT,CASSPSYGSTDTQYF
TRBV28,NA,TRBD1,TRBJ1-3,TGTGCCAGCAGTTCAAACAGGGGGCTCGGAAACACCATATATTTT,CASSSNRGLGNTIYF
TRBV7-9,NA,TRBD2,TRBJ2-7,TGTGCCAGCAGCTTATTGACTAGCCCCTACGAGCAGTACTTC,CASSLLTSPYEQYF
TRBV18,once,TRBD2,TRBJ2-3,TGTGCCAGCTCCTCCACCAGCGGGAGGGTAGATACGCAGTATTTT,CASSSTSGRVDTQYF
TRBV5-6,NA,NA,TRBJ1-1,TGTGCCAGCAGCTTGGTTCTTGCAGGGCCGAACACTGAAGCTTTCTTT,CASSLVLAGPNTEAFF
TRBV7-9,once,TRBD2,TRBJ2-1,TGTGCCAGCTCCTATAGCGGGAACCACGATGAGCAGTTCTTC,CASSYSGNHDEQFF
TRBV9,NA,TRBD2,TRBJ2-1,TGTGCCAGCAGCGCCGTTAGCGGGAGCTGGCGCAATGAGCAGTTCTTC,CASSAVSGSWRNEQFF
TRBV19,NA,NA,TRBJ2-7,TGTGCCAGTAGCGAGATAGGAGGGTCCTACGAGCAGTACTTC,CASSEIGGSYEQYF
TRBV9,NA,NA,TRBJ1-4,TGTGCCAGCAGCTCCTCAGGCGCCCGTCGTGAAAAACTGTTTTTT,CASSSSGARREKLFF
TRBV4-3,NA,TRBD2,TRBJ2-2,TGCGCCAGCAGCCAAGATCGGCTAGCGGCCGGGGAGCTGTTTTTT,CASSQDRLAAGELFF
TRBV2,NA,TRBD2,TRBJ2-5,TGTGCCAGCAGAGTGGAACGGGAGGGCCGATGGACCCAGTACTTC,CASRVEREGRWTQYF
TRBV19,NA,NA,TRBJ2-7,TGTGCCAGTGGGCCGGCGGGGAGTCTAGGATACGAGCAGTACTTC,CASGPAGSLGYEQYF
TRBV9,NA,NA,TRBJ2-5,TGTGCCAGCAGCGTAGACGGCCTAAGGGGAGAGACCCAGTACTTC,CASSVDGLRGETQYF
TRBV28,NA,NA,TRBJ1-2,TGTGCCAGCAGTTTCGACATGCGGGGGGGCTACACCTTC,CASSFDMRGGYTF
TRBV7-8,few,TRBD1,TRBJ1-5,TGTGCCAGCAGCTGGGACAGGGTCGAGGGACAGCCCCAGCATTTT,CASSWDRVEGQPQHF
TRBV15,NA,NA,TRBJ2-5,TGTGCCACCAGCAGACCTAGCGCGGACCAAGAGACCCAGTACTTC,CATSRPSADQETQYF
TRBV5-1,NA,NA,TRBJ2-6,TGCGCCAGCAGCCCCCAGACCAACGTCCTGACTTTC,CASSPQTNVLTF
TRBV5-6,NA,NA,TRBJ1-5,TGTGCCAGCAGCCTGTGGGCAGCCCAACAGCCCCAGCATTTT,CASSLWAAQQPQHF
TRBV6-2/TRBV6-3,NA,NA,TRBJ1-5,TGTGCCAGCAGTTATTCCGGGTCGCGTATAGGTCAGCCCCAGCATTTT,CASSYSGSRIGQPQHF
TRBV5-1,NA,TRBD1,TRBJ2-1,TGCGCCAGCAGCTTGGAGGGACAGGACTTTGAGCAGTTCTTC,CASSLEGQDFEQFF
TRBV6-2/TRBV6-3,NA,TRBD2,TRBJ2-3,TGTGCCAGCAGCCCGCGGACTAGCGGGACCCCAGATACGCAGTATTTT,CASSPRTSGTPDTQYF
TRBV30,NA,TRBD2,TRBJ2-3,TGTGCCTGGAGTTCCTATAGCGGGAGTACGGATACGCAGTATTTT,CAWSSYSGSTDTQYF
TRBV4-3,NA,NA,TRBJ1-5,TGCGCCAGCAGCCAAGACTCAGGGCCCCAGCCCAATCAGCCCCAGCATTTT,CASSQDSGPQPNQPQHF
TRBV13,NA,NA,TRBJ1-4,TGTGCCAGCAGCCGCGGAATGAATGAAAAACTGTTTTTT,CASSRGMNEKLFF
TRBV5-4,NA,TRBD1,TRBJ2-1,TGTGCCAGCAGTCGACAGGGGAGCTACAATGAGCAGTTCTTC,CASSRQGSYNEQFF